The 26 T cell receptor beta chains reported below all come from one sample, sequenced in a study of cytotoxic CD8 clonotypes in ibrutinib-treated CLL. Sequencing used immunoSEQ multiplex PCR; TCRdb keeps in-frame clones, though not all of them. The repertoire consists of roughly 13,000 clones, with roughly 50% occurring once and the leading ten covering less than 35%. Material: PBMCs, obtained at a roughly 25-month disease-progression time point, from a patient treated with ibrutinib. The receptors were gathered from a human donor with chronic lymphocytic leukemia.

The sample holds a few counts of this clone. The chain recombines TRBV5-6 with TRBJ1-2; no clear D gene. Trimming removed 0 bases at V and 0 bases at J, with 9 bases between. The CDR3 consists of 15 residues. Germline CDR1 reads SGHDT; CDR2 reads YYEEEE. As DNA, the CDR3 is TGTGCCAGCAGCTTGGTTTTCGGGACTAACTATGGCTACACCTTC. Protein sequence: CASSLVFGTNYGYTF. The full variable domain, completed using reference TRBV5-6 and TRBJ1-2, is DAGVTQSPTHLIKTRGQQVTLRCSPKSGHDTVSWYQQALGQGPQFIFQYYEEEERQRGNFPDRFSGHQFPNYSSELNVNALLLGDSALYLCASSLVFGTNYGYTFGSGTRLTVV.

The sample holds a few counts of this clone. This rearrangement joins TRBV5-4 to TRBJ2-5, with D perhaps matching TRBD1 or TRBD2 (6 bases each). The V end lost 0 bases, the J end lost 4 bases, and 16 bases lay between the germline ends. CDR3 length: 16 amino acids. Germline lookup yields CDR1 SGHNT and CDR2 YYREEE (reference sequence). CDR3 protein: CASSLVLGGTGETQYF. CDR3 nucleotides: TGTGCCAGCAGCTTGGTCCTAGGGGGGACGGGAGAGACCCAGTACTTC.

This chain connects TRBV2 to TRBJ2-2, with 9 bases lining up with TRBD2. CDR3 size: 16 residues. Germline assignment: CDR1 SNHLY and CDR2 FYNNEI. Trimming at V came to 1 base and at J to 4 bases, leaving 4 bases not matched to a gene. The CDR3 nucleotides are TGTGCCAGCAGTGAAGTAGGTAGCGGGGGCACCGGGGAGCTGTTTTTT. Its translation is CASSEVGSGGTGELFF.

With regard to this clone: This CDR3 is missing its conserved last phenylalanine or tryptophan, likely due to a read error. The V and J genes are TRBV12-5 and TRBJ1-2; D is undetermined. V lost 6 bases to trimming and J lost 4 bases, with 12 bases between them. In germline, CDR1 is LGHNT, CDR2 FRNRAP. There are 13 residues in the CDR3. The CDR3 reads CASGDGLGYGYTL. The DNA for the CDR3 is TGTGCTAGTGGCGACGGTCTGGGCTATGGCTACACCCTC.

This chain connects TRBV9 to TRBJ1-2, with a tentative D call TRBD1 (5 bases). This CDR3 is built from 14 residues. With 7 bases removed from V and 5 bases from J, the gap between germline ends came to 18 bases. The V gene's germline CDR1 is SGDLS and CDR2 YYNGEE. The CDR3 sequence is CASSPPPGTYGYTF. The CDR3 nucleotides are TGTGCCAGCTCACCACCGCCAGGGACTTATGGCTACACCTTC.

J is TRBJ1-5 and V is TRBV19; no firm D call. CDR3 length equals 15 residues. Per germline, CDR1 LNHDA and CDR2 SQIVND (reference sequence). Trimming took off 8 bases at V and 2 bases at J, with 16 bases between the two ends. CDR3 in amino acids: CASRTTVSGNQPQHF. CDR3 bases: TGTGCCAGTCGAACGACGGTCTCTGGCAATCAGCCCCAGCATTTT.

The chain couples TRBV6-1 to TRBJ2-7; tentative D call: TRBD1 (6 bases). The CDR3 totals 14 residues. Trimming shortened V by 6 bases and J by 1 base, and 13 bases separated the two germline ends. Germline CDR1 MNHNS, CDR2 SASEGT. The CDR3 sequence: CASRMDRSSYEQYF. Written as DNA, the CDR3 is TGTGCCAGCAGGATGGACAGATCATCCTACGAGCAGTACTTC.

This clone has just one count. The chain combines TRBV4-1 with TRBJ1-5, with D tentatively TRBD1 (5 bases). V was shortened by 4 bases and J by 3 bases, with 13 bases between the two germline ends. The CDR3 consists of 15 residues. The V gene's germline CDR1 is MGHRA and CDR2 YSYEKL. The CDR3 region is CASSLSGGTNQPQHF. The CDR3 region has the DNA TGCGCCAGCAGCCTCTCCGGGGGAACCAATCAGCCCCAGCATTTT.

The V gene is TRBV5-5, the J gene TRBJ2-1; 7 bases fit TRBD1. Per germline, CDR1 SGHKS and CDR2 YYEKEE (reference sequence). V lost 4 bases, J lost 2 bases, and 6 bases stayed unmatched. The CDR3 sequence is 15 residues long. This CDR3 reads CASSGRTGTYNEQFF. In DNA form, the CDR3 reads TGTGCCAGCAGCGGCCGGACAGGAACCTACAATGAGCAGTTCTTC.

J is TRBJ1-1 and V is TRBV2; D is undetermined. The germline V gene has CDR1 SNHLY and CDR2 FYNNEI. Trimming pared 6 bases from V and 6 bases from J, leaving 17 bases between. The CDR3 is 14 amino acids. In DNA, the CDR3 is TGTGCCAGCAGACCCCACGGCCTTAGCCCTGAAGCTTTCTTT. Its protein is CASRPHGLSPEAFF.

This clone was observed a single time. V and J are TRBV27 and TRBJ1-2; possibly TRBD1 for D (5 bases). Germline values: CDR1 MNHEY, CDR2 SMNVEV (reference sequence). The V and J ends lost 6 bases and 2 bases respectively, with 13 bases between them. The CDR3 extends over 14 amino acids. In nucleotides, the CDR3 is TGTGCCAGCAGGGGAGGGACCGTGAACTATGGCTACACCTTC. Encoded protein: CASRGGTVNYGYTF.

This clone has only a few counts. The gene calls are TRBV7-8 and TRBJ2-7; 8 nucleotides line up with TRBD1. The trim removed 0 bases at V and 3 bases at J, leaving 10 bases unmatched. Germline CDR1 SGHVS, CDR2 FQNEAQ. This CDR3 is built from 17 residues. For the CDR3, the DNA is TGTGCCAGCAGCTTAGCAGTTTCCGGGACAGGCTACTACGAGCAGTACTTC. Amino acid sequence: CASSLAVSGTGYYEQYF. The full variable domain, its missing parts supplied by reference TRBV7-8 and TRBJ2-7, is GAGVSQSPRYKVAKRGQDVALRCDPISGHVSLFWYQQALGQGPEFLTYFQNEAQLDKSGLPSDRFFAERPEGSVSTLKIQRTQQEDSAVYLCASSLAVSGTGYYEQYFGPGTRLTVT.

This clone has just one count. The chain recombines TRBV4-1 with TRBJ1-4; D is undetermined. The CDR3 contains 16 residues. Trimming took off 3 bases at V and 0 bases at J, with 11 bases between the two ends. CDR1 and CDR2 (germline): MGHRA, YSYEKL. DNA for the CDR3: TGCGCCAGCAGCCAGGAACTTCAGTCAACTAATGAAAAACTGTTTTTT. It yields the protein CASSQELQSTNEKLFF.

The chain employs TRBV7-9 and TRBJ1-5; TRBD1 aligns across 7 bases. The CDR3 is 17 residues long. Germline CDR1 SEHNR, CDR2 FQNEAQ (reference sequence). Germline trimming cut 1 base from V and 4 bases from J; bases unmatched to any gene: 10. This chain's CDR3 is CASSLGEGGGRNQPQHF. DNA for the CDR3: TGTGCCAGCAGCTTAGGGGAAGGGGGCGGCAGGAATCAGCCCCAGCATTTT.

This clone was picked up a small number of times. This rearrangement joins TRBV5-6 to TRBJ2-7; D gene uncertain. The CDR3 is 14 residues long. From germline, CDR1 is SGHDT and CDR2 YYEEEE. Trimming shortened V by 4 bases and J by 0 bases, and 11 bases separated the two germline ends. Written as DNA, the CDR3 is TGTGCCAGCAGCCCCTTTTCTCTCTCCTACGAGCAGTACTTC. Translating it yields CASSPFSLSYEQYF.

CDR3 loop: CASSLGDGGYEQYF. CDR3 DNA sequence: TGTGCCAGCAGTTTGGGAGACGGAGGCTACGAGCAGTACTTC. V and J are TRBV27 and TRBJ2-7, with D tentatively TRBD2 (5 bases). V was pared by 3 bases and J by 3 bases, with 12 bases between. Per germline, CDR1 MNHEY and CDR2 SMNVEV (reference sequence). This CDR3 region has 14 residues.

This clone was observed a few times. The J gene is TRBJ2-7, the V gene TRBV4-2; D not resolved. The V gene lost 1 base and the J gene lost 1 base, with 11 bases spanning the gap. The V gene's germline CDR1 is LGHNA and CDR2 YNFKEQ. The CDR3 extends over 15 amino acids. CDR3 DNA: TGTGCCAGCAGCCAAGCCGCCTCACAATCCTACGAGCAGTACTTC. Amino acids: CASSQAASQSYEQYF.

The rearrangement links TRBV9 to TRBJ2-5; 7 nucleotides align to TRBD1. The CDR3 covers 14 residues. The J segment lost 5 bases and the V segment lost 3 bases, leaving 7 bases of the junction unmatched. CDR1 and CDR2 (germline): SGDLS, YYNGEE. The chain's CDR3 is CASSAGQAGETQYF. CDR3 in DNA: TGTGCCAGCAGCGCAGGACAGGCCGGGGAGACCCAGTACTTC. The full variable domain, in which reference TRBV9 and TRBJ2-5 provide the parts outside the CDR3, is DSGVTQTPKHLITATGQRVTLRCSPRSGDLSVYWYQQSLDQGLQFLIQYYNGEERAKGNILERFSAQQFPDLHSELNLSSLELGDSALYFCASSAGQAGETQYFGPGTRLLVL.

The chain has TRBV5-1 and TRBJ1-6; the match to TRBD1 covers 7 bases. Germline V gene data show CDR1 as SGHRS and CDR2 as YFSETQ. The CDR3 loop spans 15 amino acids. V gave up 1 base and J gave up 9 bases; unmatched junction bases: 7. The CDR3 nucleotides read TGCGCCAGCAGCTTGACAGGGGTGGGAGGTTCACCCCTCCACTTT. This encodes CASSLTGVGGSPLHF. Looking up the rest from reference TRBV5-1 and TRBJ1-6 gives the full variable domain: KAGVTQTPRYLIKTRGQQVTLSCSPISGHRSVSWYQQTPGQGLQFLFEYFSETQRNKGNFPGRFSGRQFSNSRSEMNVSTLELGDSALYLCASSLTGVGGSPLHFGNGTRLTVT.

V usage is TRBV7-9 and J usage is TRBJ2-7; D unclear. V was clipped by 0 bases and J by 2 bases, with 5 bases between them. This CDR3 contains 13 residues. Germline V lookup: CDR1 SEHNR, CDR2 FQNEAQ (reference sequence). CDR3 residues: CASSLARAYEQYF. The CDR3 bases are TGTGCCAGCAGCTTAGCTAGGGCCTACGAGCAGTACTTC.

V and J are TRBV7-8 and TRBJ1-1; D possibly corresponds to TRBD1 (5 bases). Trimming left V 1 base short and J 4 bases short, with 10 bases between. The germline V gene has CDR1 SGHVS and CDR2 FQNEAQ. The CDR3 covers 14 residues. The CDR3 region is CASSLGGGGTEAFF. DNA for the CDR3: TGTGCCAGCAGCTTAGGGGGGGGAGGCACTGAAGCTTTCTTT.

The chain uses TRBV19 and TRBJ1-1; D is ambiguous. There are 10 residues in the CDR3. Germline CDR1 LNHDA, CDR2 SQIVND (reference sequence). V was cut by 10 bases and J by 0 bases, with 3 bases left in between. DNA of the CDR3: TGTGCCACCATGAACACTGAAGCTTTCTTT. As protein: CATMNTEAFF.

This clone occurred once. This chain uses TRBV27 with TRBJ2-6; the D is unclear. Trimming left V 4 bases short and J 8 bases short, with 6 bases between. The CDR3 has 12 residues. In germline, CDR1 is MNHEY, CDR2 SMNVEV (reference sequence). CDR3 DNA sequence: TGTGCCAGCAGTTCCACGACCAACGTCCTGACTTTC. This encodes CASSSTTNVLTF.

This clone was seen a few times. This sequence joins TRBV27 and TRBJ1-6; 7 nucleotides match TRBD1. CDR1 is MNHEY and CDR2 is SMNVEV in the germline V gene (reference sequence). V was pared by 2 bases and J by 14 bases, with 6 bases of the junction left unmatched. This CDR3 contains 13 residues. The CDR3 coding sequence is TGTGCCAGCAGTTTACGGGGGACAGTCACCCTCCACTTT. This codes for CASSLRGTVTLHF.

By share of the sample, this clone is medium-sized. This chain uses TRBV30 with TRBJ2-5; D unclear. The CDR3 is made up of 10 amino acids. Germline V CDR1 and CDR2: GTSNPN, SVGIG (reference sequence). The germline V and J ends were trimmed by 7 bases and 5 bases, with 8 bases remaining between them. The DNA for the CDR3 is TGTGCCTTGTTCGGGGAGACCCAGTACTTC. Translation gives CALFGETQYF. Variable domain in full (rest from reference TRBV30 and TRBJ2-5): SQTIHQWPATLVQPVGSPLSLECTVEGTSNPNLYWYRQAAGRGLQLLFYSVGIGQISSEVPQNLSASRPQDRQFILSSKKLLLSDSGFYLCALFGETQYFGPGTRLLVL.

The CDR3 is CATKLAGLNTGELFF. CDR3 DNA: TGTGCCACCAAGCTAGCGGGGTTAAACACCGGGGAGCTGTTTTTT. The chain carries TRBV7-6 and TRBJ2-2; TRBD2 matches 9 bases. The CDR3 totals 15 residues. V shed 10 bases, J shed 2 bases, and the junction held 8 bases outside the gene matches. Per germline, CDR1 SGHVS and CDR2 FNYEAQ. The variable domain in full, completed from reference TRBV7-6 and TRBJ2-2, reads GAGVSQSPRYKVTKRGQDVALRCDPISGHVSLYWYRQALGQGPEFLTYFNYEAQQDKSGLPNDRFSAERPEGSISTLTIQRTEQRDSAMYRCATKLAGLNTGELFFGEGSRLTVL.